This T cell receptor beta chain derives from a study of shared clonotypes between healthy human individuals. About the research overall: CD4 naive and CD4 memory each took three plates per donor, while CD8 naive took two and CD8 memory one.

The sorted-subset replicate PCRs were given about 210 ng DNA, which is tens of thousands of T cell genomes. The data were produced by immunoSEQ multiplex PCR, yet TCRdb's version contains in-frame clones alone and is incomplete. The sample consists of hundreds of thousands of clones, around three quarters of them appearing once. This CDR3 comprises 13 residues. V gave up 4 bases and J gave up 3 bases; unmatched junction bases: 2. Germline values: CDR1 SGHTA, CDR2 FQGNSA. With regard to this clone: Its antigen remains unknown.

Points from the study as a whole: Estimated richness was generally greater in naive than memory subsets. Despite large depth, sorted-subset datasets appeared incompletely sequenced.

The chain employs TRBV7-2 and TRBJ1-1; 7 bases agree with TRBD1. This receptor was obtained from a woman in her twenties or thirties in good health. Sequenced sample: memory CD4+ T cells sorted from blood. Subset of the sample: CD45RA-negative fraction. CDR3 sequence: CASSSDRDTEAFF. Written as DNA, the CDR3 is TGTGCCAGCAGCTCCGACAGGGACACTGAAGCTTTCTTT.